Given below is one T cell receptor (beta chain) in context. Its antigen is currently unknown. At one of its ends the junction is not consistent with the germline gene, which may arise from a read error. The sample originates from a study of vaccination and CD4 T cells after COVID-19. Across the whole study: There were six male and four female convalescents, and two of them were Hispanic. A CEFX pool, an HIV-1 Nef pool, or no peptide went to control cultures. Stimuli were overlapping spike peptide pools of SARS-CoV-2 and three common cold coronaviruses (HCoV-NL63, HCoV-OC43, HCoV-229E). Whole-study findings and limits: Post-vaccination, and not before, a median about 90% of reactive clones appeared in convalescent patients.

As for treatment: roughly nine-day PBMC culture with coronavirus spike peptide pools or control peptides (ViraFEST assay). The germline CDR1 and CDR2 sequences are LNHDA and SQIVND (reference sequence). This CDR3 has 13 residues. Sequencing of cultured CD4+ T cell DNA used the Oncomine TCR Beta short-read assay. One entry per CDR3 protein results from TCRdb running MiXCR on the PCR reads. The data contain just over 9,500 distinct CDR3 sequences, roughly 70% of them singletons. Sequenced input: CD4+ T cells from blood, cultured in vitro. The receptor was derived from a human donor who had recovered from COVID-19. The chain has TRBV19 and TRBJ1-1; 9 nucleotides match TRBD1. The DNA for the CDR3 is TGCGCCCCGACAGGGGGGGAAAACACTGAAGCTTTCTTT. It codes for CAPTGGENTEAFF.